The entry below describes one T cell receptor (beta chain). Its specificity is not known. Trimming at V came to 5 bases and at J to 3 bases, leaving 3 bases not matched to a gene. The CDR3 length is 13 residues. Germline V gene data show CDR1 as SGHTA and CDR2 as FQGNSA. The record originates from a study of cytomegalovirus exposure and HLA in healthy donors. Whole-study context: In terms of ancestry, the Caucasian-associated cluster contained 75% to 85% of the approximately 400 genotyped donors.

PCR used 60 Vbeta primers and 13 Jbeta primers. Produced via immunoSEQ multiplex PCR; TCRdb's table is partial and in-frame only. Among approximately 110,000 clones, 75% to 80% were seen once, and the ten largest hold 3.6%. Study findings and constraints: In a later analysis, across HLA loci, associated TCR counts were highest for DRB1, lowest for HLA-C.

V and J are TRBV7-2 and TRBJ2-7, with TRBD1 identical over 8 bases. The specimen sequenced was PBMCs. This TCR derives from a middle-aged man in good health and CMV-seronegative. The CDR3, as DNA: TGTGCCAGCAGCCGAGGACAGGGCTACGAGCAGTACTTC. Residues: CASSRGQGYEQYF.